This T cell receptor (beta chain) was profiled in a study of post-analysis software for immune sequencing data. The study, taken as a whole, reports: Patients showed TRBV5-6, TRBV5-1 and TRBV20-1 among five TRBV segments more frequent than in controls. When compared against controls, multiple sclerosis patients showed significantly lower normalized Chao1 diversity.

For this clonotype: Its antigen is unknown.

Germline CDR1 and CDR2: SGHTA and FQGNSA. This CDR3 has 16 residues. V was clipped by 2 bases and J by 3 bases; unmatched bases: 5. Presence of unique molecular identifiers characterized the TCR beta cDNA libraries. TCRdb re-derived calls from the PCR reads in MiXCR, one entry per CDR3 protein. The sample lists about 820,000 distinct CDR3 sequences, about 57% occurring once. Material for sequencing was blood. The source of this sequence is a girl aged 10-17 years with multiple sclerosis. The gene calls are TRBV7-2 and TRBJ2-1, with 9 bases lining up with TRBD1. The CDR3 sequence is CASSLSDRGVYNEQFF. The CDR3 DNA is TGTGCCAGCAGCTTATCCGACAGGGGGGTCTACAATGAGCAGTTCTTC.